The rows below give T cell receptor beta chains drawn from one sample of a study of T cells after yellow fever vaccination. TCRdb used MiXCR to reprocess the 5' RACE reads, holding one entry per CDR3 protein. The sample carries 250,000 or so distinct CDR3 sequences, about 3.5% recorded once. Specimen: PBMCs, collected 15 days after the yellow fever booster vaccination. These receptors originate from a man aged 18 to 35 who received the YFV17D yellow fever vaccine. Each CDR3 is given without its conserved first and last residue. The listing skips clone size in some rows; elsewhere it reads once, few, many or a size class.

size: few
V: TRBV5-4
J: TRBJ1-6
CDR3: ASSSPQGPTSPLH

size: many
V: TRBV5-1
J: TRBJ1-1
CDR3: ASSLRQGHTEAF

size: many
V: TRBV29-1
J: TRBJ2-2
CDR3: SVARTGELF

size: many
V: TRBV7-2
J: TRBJ2-3
CDR3: ASSPGLAGVPDTQY

size: many
V: TRBV10-3
J: TRBJ1-2
CDR3: AISESPYYGYT

size: many
V: TRBV6-6
J: TRBJ1-1
CDR3: ASSNEGGTEAF

size: many
V: TRBV4-2
J: TRBJ1-5
CDR3: ASSQDGGANQPQH

size: many
V: TRBV24-1
J: TRBJ2-3
CDR3: ATSDMREGTADTQY

size: many
V: TRBV7-8
J: TRBJ2-4
CDR3: ASSLGRDPWDIQY

size: many
V: TRBV10-3
J: TRBJ2-7
CDR3: AISDPRGGGAEQY

size: many
V: TRBV7-2
J: TRBJ1-2
CDR3: ASSSANRGGYT

size: many
V: TRBV12-3/TRBV12-4
J: TRBJ2-1
CDR3: ASSQLAGRGEQF

size: many
V: TRBV5-1
J: TRBJ2-7
CDR3: ASSSGPSLYEQY

size: many
V: TRBV6-5
J: TRBJ2-1
CDR3: ASSYPPEEQF

size: many
V: TRBV12-3/TRBV12-4
J: TRBJ2-1
CDR3: ASSRPGQGYNEQF

size: many
V: TRBV4-1
J: TRBJ2-4
CDR3: ASRPTGQRDIQY

size: few
V: TRBV5-6
J: TRBJ1-2
CDR3: ASSPGTGFGYT

size: many
V: TRBV7-8
J: TRBJ2-4
CDR3: ASSLGFLTRQGAKNIQY

size: many
V: TRBV6-2/TRBV6-3
J: TRBJ2-5
CDR3: ASSVSGGAMTQY

size: many
V: TRBV10-3
J: TRBJ1-2
CDR3: AIRPERGYGYT

size: many
V: TRBV7-9
J: TRBJ2-5
CDR3: ASSPGTSGGGLEETQY

size: many
V: TRBV5-1
J: TRBJ2-1
CDR3: ASSWWDSYNEQF

size: many
V: TRBV5-1
J: TRBJ1-3
CDR3: ASSPAGARNTIY

size: many
V: TRBV10-1
J: TRBJ1-2
CDR3: ASSEGVAYGYT

size: many
V: TRBV5-6
J: TRBJ2-5
CDR3: ASSSQTEGTQY

size: many
V: TRBV20-1
J: TRBJ2-1
CDR3: SANERGENEQF

size: many
V: TRBV4-2
J: TRBJ1-5
CDR3: ASSQAGDQPQH

size: many
V: TRBV20-1
J: TRBJ2-7
CDR3: SARTGTYEQY

size: many
V: TRBV27
J: TRBJ2-1
CDR3: ASSLYSSGGEQF

size: few
V: TRBV18
J: TRBJ1-2
CDR3: ASSPSQLYGTGWYGYT

size: many
V: TRBV30
J: TRBJ1-1
CDR3: AWSGGWVQAF

size: many
V: TRBV14
J: TRBJ2-7
CDR3: ASSQGRENYEQY

size: many
V: TRBV7-9
J: TRBJ1-6
CDR3: ASSPAAGKDSPLH

size: many
V: TRBV28
J: TRBJ2-2
CDR3: ASSLTDRGLGELF

size: many
V: TRBV10-2
J: TRBJ1-2
CDR3: ATLGPANYGYT

size: many
V: TRBV28
J: TRBJ1-1
CDR3: ASSPGGVVGAEAF

size: many
V: TRBV5-1
J: TRBJ1-1
CDR3: ASSAGQKNTEAF

size: many
V: TRBV7-3
J: TRBJ1-1
CDR3: ASSLNPVMNTEAF

size: many
V: TRBV5-1
J: TRBJ2-7
CDR3: ASSFTGGYYEQY

size: many
V: TRBV5-1
J: TRBJ1-1
CDR3: ASSLAISGKKNTEAF

size: many
V: TRBV6-6
J: TRBJ1-1
CDR3: ASSRTSKNTEAF

size: many
V: TRBV10-3
J: TRBJ1-1
CDR3: AISDPGGGNTEAF

size: many
V: TRBV30
J: TRBJ2-3
CDR3: AWSVYGTSAGTDTQY

size: many
V: TRBV7-2
J: TRBJ1-1
CDR3: ASTLRMLRNTEAF

size: many
V: TRBV12-3/TRBV12-4
J: TRBJ1-2
CDR3: ATWAVPGAYGYT

size: NA
V: TRBV2
J: TRBJ1-2
CDR3: ASGGPDRDLYGYT

size: many
V: TRBV10-3
J: TRBJ2-2
CDR3: AISDPRGDTGELF

size: many
V: TRBV7-6
J: TRBJ2-2
CDR3: ASSLDPWASGGTGELF

size: many
V: TRBV7-2
J: TRBJ1-6
CDR3: ASSLDSPLH

size: many
V: TRBV12-3/TRBV12-4
J: TRBJ1-2
CDR3: ASSLTGVNGYT

size: many
V: TRBV20-1
J: TRBJ2-5
CDR3: SAGRGQETQY

size: many
V: TRBV4-3
J: TRBJ2-7
CDR3: ASSKDWGSPPYEQY

size: many
V: TRBV5-4
J: TRBJ1-6
CDR3: ASSFGGATNSPLH

size: many
V: TRBV7-2
J: TRBJ1-2
CDR3: ASSSGGLYGYT

size: many
V: TRBV4-1
J: TRBJ2-2
CDR3: ASSWGGGMNTGELF